This TCR beta chain was obtained from a study of blood T cell repertoires in COVID-19. On the study more broadly: The samples span acute and convalescent COVID-19 from the United States, Italy and Spain. Sources were T cells, B-cell-depleted T cells, or PBMCs; the material itself was cDNA or gDNA.

Under the authors' procedure: Estimation of nucleated cell counts relied on the amplification of reference gene primers. The table came from immunoSEQ multiplex PCR; TCRdb's copy has only in-frame clones and leaves some out. V, J and clone size derive from that table, while D and trimming were established from the DNA sequence. The sample lists approximately 120,000 clones, 75% to 90% occurring once. Two consecutive negative NP/OP PCR tests, clearance, or resolved symptoms defined Cohort 3 recovery. Trimming cost V 3 bases and J 3 bases, with 12 bases left between them. The CDR3 contains 14 residues. Germline-derived CDR1 and CDR2 are MDHEN and SYDVKM.

This receptor was taken from a man aged 25 to 40 who had recovered from COVID-19. The rearrangement uses TRBV28 and TRBJ2-7; D possibly corresponds to TRBD2 (6 bases). The sample consisted of PBMCs or T cells enriched from blood (not recorded which). The CDR3 loop is CASSFAGPIYEQYF. CDR3 sequence (DNA): TGTGCCAGCAGTTTCGCGGGACCGATCTACGAGCAGTACTTC.